The 12 T cell receptor beta chains below were found in one sample sequenced in a study of blood T cell repertoires in COVID-19. The data were produced by immunoSEQ multiplex PCR, yet TCRdb's version contains in-frame clones alone and is incomplete. Of just over 300,000 clones listed, over 75% were seen once; the top ten hold approximately 4.1%. The specimen sequenced was PBMCs or T cells enriched from blood (not recorded which). The receptors shown here come from a young man who had recovered from COVID-19.

The chain recombines TRBV19 with TRBJ1-2, with a weak D call TRBD1 (6 bases). Trimming pared 5 bases from V and 3 bases from J, leaving 22 bases between. Germline lookup yields CDR1 LNHDA and CDR2 SQIVND (reference sequence). The CDR3 has 17 residues. The DNA of the CDR3 is TGTGCCAGTAGTGTCTCCGGGACAATCCTAAGTCACTATGGCTACACCTTC. Translated, it gives CASSVSGTILSHYGYTF.

The chain couples TRBV12-5 to TRBJ1-1, with unresolved D. CDR3 length: 13 amino acids. The germline V gene encodes CDR1 LGHNT and CDR2 FRNRAP. The V end lost 4 bases, the J end lost 0 bases, and 6 bases lay between the germline ends. The CDR3 DNA follows: TGTGCTAGTGGTTCGTCTATGAACACTGAAGCTTTCTTT. Translated, it gives CASGSSMNTEAFF.

The rearrangement links TRBV19 to TRBJ2-1, with a weak D call TRBD1 (6 bases). Germline CDR1 LNHDA, CDR2 SQIVND (reference sequence). V lost 2 bases and J lost 7, with 9 bases in between. The CDR3 sequence is 13 residues long. This chain's CDR3 is CASSISQGNEQFF. The CDR3 DNA sequence: TGTGCCAGTAGTATATCCCAGGGGAATGAGCAGTTCTTC. Supplemented by reference TRBV19 and TRBJ2-1, the full variable domain reads DGGITQSPKYLFRKEGQNVTLSCEQNLNHDAMYWYRQDPGQGLRLIYYSQIVNDFQKGDIAEGYSVSREKKESFPLTVTSAQKNPTAFYLCASSISQGNEQFFGPGTRLTVL.

The genes are TRBV5-1 and TRBJ2-4, with 11 bases lining up with TRBD2. V shed 4 bases, J shed 10 bases, and the junction held 13 bases outside the gene matches. CDR1 SGHRS and CDR2 YFSETQ come from the germline V gene. The CDR3 runs 16 residues. The CDR3, as DNA: TGCGCCAGCAGCCCGGGGCTAGCGGGGGGTATGGGGATTCAGTACTTC. This sequence encodes CASSPGLAGGMGIQYF.

The chain couples TRBV3-1 (or the pseudogene TRBV3-2) to TRBJ1-2; no clear D. Germline V gene sequence: CDR1 LGHDT, CDR2 YNNKEL (reference sequence). The CDR3 covers 13 residues. Trimming took off 3 bases at V and 8 bases at J, with 13 bases between the two ends. Here the CDR3 reads CASSHGPPTGYTF. In nucleotides, the CDR3 is TGTGCCAGCAGCCATGGGCCACCCACGGGCTACACCTTC.

The chain links TRBV6-2 or TRBV6-3 to TRBJ2-7, with a weak D call TRBD1 (6 bases). This CDR3 has 13 residues. The V end lost 3 bases, the J end lost 5 bases, and 11 bases lay between the germline ends. CDR1 MNHEY and CDR2 SVGEGT come from the germline V gene. The CDR3 nucleotides are TGTGCCAGCAGTTATTCCTCAGGGGACGAGCAGTACTTC. Its translation is CASSYSSGDEQYF.

The chain joins TRBV3-1 (or the pseudogene TRBV3-2) to TRBJ2-7; a possible D gene is TRBD2 (6 bases). V gave up 2 bases and J gave up 2 bases, with 10 bases separating them. The germline V gene has CDR1 LGHDT and CDR2 YNNKEL (reference sequence). The CDR3 spans 14 residues. Written as DNA, the CDR3 is TGTGCCAGCAGCCAAAGTACGGGGGCCTACGAGCAGTACTTC. It translates to CASSQSTGAYEQYF.

The chain couples TRBV9 to TRBJ2-2; D remains ambiguous. V was shortened by 4 bases and J by 5 bases, with 12 bases between the two germline ends. Germline CDR1 SGDLS, CDR2 YYNGEE. The CDR3 runs to 14 residues. The CDR3 region has the DNA TGTGCCAGCAGCCCTAGACTTGAAACCGGGGAGCTGTTTTTT. Protein: CASSPRLETGELFF.

This clone was found a few times. The chain combines TRBV7-6 with TRBJ1-3; the match to TRBD1 covers 9 bases. J gave up 2 bases and V 5 bases, and 4 bases lay outside the gene matches. Germline CDR1 reads SGHVS; CDR2 reads FNYEAQ. The CDR3 runs to 15 residues. The CDR3 here is CASSPGTGTGNTIYF. The CDR3 DNA sequence: TGTGCCAGCAGCCCGGGGACAGGGACTGGAAACACCATATATTTT.

The chain uses TRBV30 and TRBJ1-1, with 10 bases aligning to TRBD1. With V trimmed by 3 bases and J by 0 bases, 7 bases remained unmatched. Germline-derived CDR1 and CDR2 are GTSNPN and SVGIG (reference sequence). This CDR3 region has 16 residues. This CDR3 reads CAWRDRGQRVNTEAFF. The CDR3 DNA is TGTGCCTGGAGAGACAGGGGGCAGAGGGTGAACACTGAAGCTTTCTTT.

The chain employs TRBV11-1 and TRBJ2-2, with D perhaps matching TRBD2 (5 bases). This CDR3 region has 13 residues. Trimming pared 5 bases from V and 6 bases from J, leaving 10 bases between. Germline V gene lookup returns CDR1 SGHAT and CDR2 FQDESV (reference sequence). The CDR3 is CASSPLRAGELFF. The CDR3 coding sequence is TGTGCCAGCAGCCCCCTGAGGGCCGGGGAGCTGTTTTTT. Full variable domain (missing parts from reference TRBV11-1 and TRBJ2-2): EAEVAQSPRYKITEKSQAVAFWCDPISGHATLYWYRQILGQGPELLVQFQDESVVDDSQLPKDRFSAERLKGVDSTLKIQPAELGDSAMYLCASSPLRAGELFFGEGSRLTVL.

V usage is TRBV14 and J usage is TRBJ2-4; unclear D gene. Trimming took 4 bases from V and 1 from J, leaving 11 bases between them. The CDR3 extends over 15 amino acids. The germline gives CDR1 SGHDN, CDR2 FVKESK. CDR3 loop: CASSRRDGAKNIQYF. CDR3 in DNA: TGTGCCAGCAGCCGGCGAGACGGGGCCAAAAACATTCAGTACTTC.